This TCR beta chain was retrieved from a study of radiotherapy plus CTLA-4 blockade in lung cancer. Germline V gene lookup returns CDR1 SGHNT and CDR2 YYREEE (reference sequence). V lost 0 bases, J lost 5 bases, and 7 bases stayed unmatched. This CDR3 spans 15 amino acids. Data came from immunoSEQ multiplex PCR; TCRdb stores just in-frame clones and leaves some out. The sample yields over 45,000 clones, roughly 80% seen once. The specimen comprised peripheral blood, sampled from a patient treated with radiotherapy plus ipilimumab. The sequence was collected from a human donor with non-small cell lung cancer who had a complete response to radiotherapy plus ipilimumab. The chain uses TRBV5-4 and TRBJ2-5, with 7 bases lining up with TRBD2. DNA of the CDR3: TGTGCCAGCAGCTTGGTCCCAGCGGGAAGGGAGACCCAGTACTTC. Amino acids: CASSLVPAGRETQYF.